These 8 T cell receptor beta chains were all obtained from the same sample, sequenced in a study of radiotherapy plus CTLA-4 blockade in lung cancer. TCRdb keeps only in-frame clones here, not all; method: immunoSEQ multiplex PCR. The table includes 130,000 or so clones, 70% to 90% detected once. Sequencing used peripheral blood, obtained from a patient treated with radiotherapy plus ipilimumab. The receptor set was obtained from a human donor with non-small cell lung cancer that progressed on radiotherapy plus ipilimumab.

This clone was found once. The J gene is TRBJ1-1, the V gene TRBV6-5, with D uncertain. V lost 7 bases, J lost 1 base, and 7 bases lay in between. Germline lookup yields CDR1 MNHEY and CDR2 SVGAGI. This CDR3 has 12 residues. CDR3 in amino acids: CASIMGNTEAFF. Here the CDR3 DNA reads TGTGCCAGCATTATGGGGAACACTGAAGCTTTCTTT.

The rearrangement links TRBV11-2 to TRBJ2-2; 10 bases are a match to TRBD1. Germline V lookup: CDR1 SGHAT, CDR2 FQNNGV. This CDR3 region has 15 residues. J gave up 6 bases and V 3 bases, and 4 bases lay outside the gene matches. Written as DNA, the CDR3 is TGTGCCAGCAGCTTGGGGACAGGGGCCCCCGGGGAGCTGTTTTTT. Its protein product is CASSLGTGAPGELFF.

This clone was seen a single time. This chain uses TRBV5-1 with TRBJ2-1; tentatively, D is TRBD2 (6 bases). Germline V gene lookup returns CDR1 SGHRS and CDR2 YFSETQ. The CDR3 contains 15 residues. Deletions cut 1 base from V and 0 bases from J, with 8 bases between. Here the CDR3 DNA reads TGCGCCAGCAGCTTGACCGGGAGCTCCTACAATGAGCAGTTCTTC. Translated: CASSLTGSSYNEQFF.

This chain connects TRBV10-1 to TRBJ1-3; D not certain. V dropped 4 bases and J dropped 0 bases, with 4 bases sitting between them. The CDR3 runs 13 residues. Germline V gene lookup returns CDR1 WNHNN and CDR2 SYGVQD (reference sequence). CDR3: CASSVSSGNTIYF. The CDR3 region has the DNA TGCGCCAGCAGTGTCAGCTCTGGAAACACCATATATTTT.

CDR3 nucleotide sequence: TGTGCCAGCAGCAAAGACAGGGTCCTAGAGACCCAGTACTTC. This encodes CASSKDRVLETQYF. The J gene is TRBJ2-5, the V gene TRBV6-1, with 7 nucleotides matching TRBD1. The CDR3 has 14 amino acids. V shed 6 bases and J 4 bases; nucleotides not matched to a gene: 8. CDR1 is MNHNS, CDR2 SASEGT, per germline.

V is TRBV5-1 and J is TRBJ2-1; no reliable D call. This CDR3 is 10 amino acids long. The V end was cut by 5 bases, the J end by 9 bases, with 6 bases between. Germline loops: CDR1 SGHRS, CDR2 YFSETQ. CDR3 region: CASRVPEQFF. For the CDR3, the DNA is TGCGCCAGCAGGGTCCCTGAGCAGTTCTTC.

This chain uses TRBV5-5 with TRBJ1-1, with 9 bases aligning to TRBD1. The V gene's germline CDR1 is SGHKS and CDR2 YYEKEE (reference sequence). The junction had 8 bases not matched to a gene; V was cut back by 0 bases and J by 8 bases. This CDR3 region has 15 residues. DNA of the CDR3: TGTGCCAGCAGCTTGGGGGACAGGGTCGTCCCCGAAGCTTTCTTT. Its translation: CASSLGDRVVPEAFF. Full variable domain (missing parts from reference TRBV5-5 and TRBJ1-1): DAGVTQSPTHLIKTRGQQVTLRCSPISGHKSVSWYQQVLGQGPQFIFQYYEKEERGRGNFPDRFSARQFPNYSSELNVNALLLGDSALYLCASSLGDRVVPEAFFGQGTRLTVV.

This clone showed up just a few times. The rearrangement uses TRBV11-2 and TRBJ1-3; D perhaps matches TRBD1 (5 bases). V lost 4 bases to trimming and J lost 3 bases, with 10 bases between them. This CDR3 contains 14 residues. Germline-derived CDR1 and CDR2 are SGHAT and FQNNGV. CDR3 residues: CASSSQGFGNTIYF. CDR3 bases: TGTGCCAGCAGCTCCCAGGGATTTGGAAACACCATATATTTT. The full variable domain, completed using reference TRBV11-2 and TRBJ1-3, is EAGVAQSPRYKIIEKRQSVAFWCNPISGHATLYWYQQILGQGPKLLIQFQNNGVVDDSQLPKDRFSAERLKGVDSTLKIQPAKLEDSAVYLCASSSQGFGNTIYFGEGSWLTVV.